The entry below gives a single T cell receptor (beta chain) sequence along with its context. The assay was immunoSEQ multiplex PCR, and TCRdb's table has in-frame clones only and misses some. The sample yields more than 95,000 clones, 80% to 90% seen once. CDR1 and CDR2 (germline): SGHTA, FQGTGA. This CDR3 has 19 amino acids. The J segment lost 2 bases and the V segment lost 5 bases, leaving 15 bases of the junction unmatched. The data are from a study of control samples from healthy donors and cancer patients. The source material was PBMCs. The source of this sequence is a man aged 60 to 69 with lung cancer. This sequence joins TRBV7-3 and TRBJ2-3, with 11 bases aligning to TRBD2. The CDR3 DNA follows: TGTGCCAGCAGCCAAAGGGCTAGCGGGGGGCCCAAATCCACAGATACGCAGTATTTT. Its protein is CASSQRASGGPKSTDTQYF. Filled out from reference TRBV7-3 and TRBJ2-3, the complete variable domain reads GAGVSQTPSNKVTEKGKYVELRCDPISGHTALYWYRQSLGQGPEFLIYFQGTGAADDSGLPNDRFFAVRPEGSVSTLKIQRTERGDSAVYLCASSQRASGGPKSTDTQYFGPGTRLTVL.